The source of this T cell receptor beta chain is a study of blood T cell repertoires in COVID-19. In the study's own analysis: Reference gene primer amplification in the assay estimated nucleated cell counts. The protocol was immunoSEQ multiplex PCR, while the TCRdb copy is restricted to in-frame clones and leaves out a portion. The DNA gave D and trimming, while V, J and clone size come from that table. The sample shows 55,000 to 90,000 clones, approximately 80% of them seen only once. Sequencing used peripheral blood. This clonotype was obtained from a woman between 65 and 79 years old with acute or convalescent COVID-19.

CDR3 nucleotide sequence: TGTGCCAGCTCACCTATCCGAGGCCGGCAGGGGGAGAACTATGGCTACACCTTC. Translation gives CASSPIRGRQGENYGYTF. V gene TRBV18 combines with J gene TRBJ1-2; TRBD1 matches 7 bases. There are 18 residues in the CDR3. The germline CDR1 and CDR2 sequences are KGHSH and LQKENI. Unmatched junction bases numbered 15, after V lost 3 bases and J lost 2 bases.